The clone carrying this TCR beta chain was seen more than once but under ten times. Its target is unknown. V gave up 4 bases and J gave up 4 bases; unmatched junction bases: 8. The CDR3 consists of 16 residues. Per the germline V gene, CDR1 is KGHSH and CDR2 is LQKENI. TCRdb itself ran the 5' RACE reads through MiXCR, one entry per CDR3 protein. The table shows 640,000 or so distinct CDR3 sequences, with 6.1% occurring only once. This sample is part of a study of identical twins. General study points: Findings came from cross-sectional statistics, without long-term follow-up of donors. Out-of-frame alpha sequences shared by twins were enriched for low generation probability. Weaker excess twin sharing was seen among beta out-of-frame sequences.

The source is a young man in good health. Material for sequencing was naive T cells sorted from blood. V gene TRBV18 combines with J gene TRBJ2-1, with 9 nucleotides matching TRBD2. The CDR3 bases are TGTGCCAGCTCACTACAAGCGGGAGGTATTTACAATGAGCAGTTCTTC. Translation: CASSLQAGGIYNEQFF.